The rows below give T cell receptor beta chains drawn from one sample of a study of control samples from healthy donors and cancer patients. Profiled with immunoSEQ multiplex PCR; TCRdb holds only in-frame clones, not every one. The profile covers 85,000 to 90,000 clones, with roughly nine tenths appearing a single time and 20% to 25% taken by the ten largest. Sequencing was done on a sample of blood. The receptors come from a man aged 30 to 39 in good health. CDR3s include the opening cysteine and the closing phenylalanine or tryptophan. D genes are given only for firm matches. Not every row has a clone size; where given, it reads once, few, many or a size class.

v_gene	d_gene	j_gene	abundance	CDR3nt	CDR3aa
TRBV7-3	.	TRBJ1-1	few	TGTGCCAGCAGCCCCAACACGGACGCTGAAGCTTTCTTT	CASSPNTDAEAFF
TRBV4-2	TRBD1	TRBJ1-6	few	TGTGCCAGCAGCCAAGATCTAACAGGGGTATATAATTCACCCCTCCACTTT	CASSQDLTGVYNSPLHF
TRBV3-1/TRBV3-2	TRBD2	TRBJ2-3	.	TGTGCCAGCAGCCTCCGTTGGGATACTAGCGGGGGGGCGTATACGCAGTATTTT	CASSLRWDTSGGAYTQYF
TRBV24-1	TRBD1	TRBJ2-3	few	TGTGCCACCGAGGGACAGGGCACAGATACGCAGTATTTT	CATEGQGTDTQYF
TRBV5-1	TRBD2	TRBJ2-7	.	TGCGCCAGCAGCGGGGGACTACCCTCCTACGAGCAGTACTTC	CASSGGLPSYEQYF
TRBV24-1	.	TRBJ1-6	.	TGTGCCACCAGTGAGGGGAACTATAATTCACCCCTCCACTTT	CATSEGNYNSPLHF
TRBV27	.	TRBJ1-5	.	TGTGCCAGCAGTTCCGCGAGGGCAAATAGCAATCAGCCCCAGCATTTT	CASSSARANSNQPQHF
TRBV6-1	TRBD1	TRBJ1-2	.	TGTGCCAGCAGTGAAGCGGGACAGCTCTATGGCTACACCTTC	CASSEAGQLYGYTF
TRBV5-6	TRBD2	TRBJ2-5	.	TGTGCCAGCAGCCTCCGCCGAACTAGCGGACAAGAGACCCAGTACTTC	CASSLRRTSGQETQYF
TRBV30	.	TRBJ2-7	.	TGTGCCTGGAGTGTAGAGTCCGAGCAGTACTTC	CAWSVESEQYF
TRBV11-2	.	TRBJ1-3	.	TGTGCCAGCAGCGCAACAGGGCGAAACACCATATATTTT	CASSATGRNTIYF
TRBV20-1	TRBD1	TRBJ2-5	.	TGCAGTGCTAGTTTGGGGACAGGAGTTGGAGAGACCCAGTACTTC	CSASLGTGVGETQYF
TRBV12-3/TRBV12-4	.	TRBJ1-2	.	TGTGCCAGCACGAAGACAGCCTATGGCTACACCTTC	CASTKTAYGYTF
TRBV27	.	TRBJ2-2	.	TGTGCCAGCAGTTTAGCCGGGACTCAGGGAACCGGGGAGCTGTTTTTT	CASSLAGTQGTGELFF
TRBV7-9	.	TRBJ2-5	.	TGTGCCAGCAGCTTATTGGGACAAGAGACCCAGTACTTC	CASSLLGQETQYF
TRBV18	.	TRBJ1-5	.	TGTGCCAGCTCACCGTCAAGGGGTAATCAGCCCCAGCATTTT	CASSPSRGNQPQHF
TRBV3-1/TRBV3-2	.	TRBJ1-1	.	TGTGCCAGCAGCCAAGATGCGGGCAGGGCGGACACTGAAGCTTTCTTT	CASSQDAGRADTEAFF
TRBV11-2	TRBD1	TRBJ1-1	.	TGTGCCAGCAGCTTAGATAGGGGACAGGGGGCAAGAAGAACTGAAGCTTTCTTT	CASSLDRGQGARRTEAFF
TRBV10-3	.	TRBJ1-3	once	TGTGCCATCAGTGGGGGGGACTCTGGAAACACCATATATTTT	CAISGGDSGNTIYF
TRBV10-3	TRBD1	TRBJ1-2	.	TGTGCCATCAGTGGAGCCGGACAGGGAAAACGTGGCTACACCTTC	CAISGAGQGKRGYTF
TRBV5-1	TRBD2	TRBJ2-1	.	TGCGCCAGCAGCTTGGGTGTGGGACTGACGCAGCGGGGGAAAAACAATGAGCAGTTCTTC	CASSLGVGLTQRGKNNEQFF
TRBV30	.	TRBJ2-1	.	TGTGCCTGGAGCCCGGGTTTCAATGAGCAGTTCTTC	CAWSPGFNEQFF
TRBV6-1	TRBD1	TRBJ2-3	.	TGTGCCAGCAGTGAAGGACAGGGGATAGATACGCAGTATTTT	CASSEGQGIDTQYF
TRBV6-1	TRBD1	TRBJ2-1	.	TGTGCCAGCAGTGATGGGACAGGGAACAATGAGCAGTTCTTC	CASSDGTGNNEQFF
TRBV7-2	TRBD2	TRBJ2-5	.	TGTGCCAGCAGCTTAGCGCTGAGAACTAGCGGTCGGGGGCGAGAGACCCAGTACTTC	CASSLALRTSGRGRETQYF